This TCR beta chain was identified during a study of cytomegalovirus exposure and HLA in healthy donors. A note on this clone: The antigen is undetermined.

Regarding the study as a whole: V- and J-gene trimming in TCR beta was tied to a missense DCLRE1C variant by an analysis performed later.

V was pared by 5 bases and J by 2 bases, with 6 bases between. Germline V gene lookup returns CDR1 WSHSY and CDR2 SAAADI. The CDR3 is 12 amino acids. 13 Jbeta primers and 60 Vbeta primers were used for the PCR. Here immunoSEQ multiplex PCR was the method, and the copy in TCRdb shows in-frame clones only, minus some. The sample has fewer than 70,000 clones; around 83% are singletons. This TCR was sampled from a human donor in good health. Sequenced sample: PBMCs. The chain carries TRBV10-2 and TRBJ2-5; D gene uncertain. Written as DNA, the CDR3 is TGCGCCAGCAGTCCGGAGCAAGAGACCCAGTACTTC. It specifies CASSPEQETQYF.